A single sample gave rise to the 8 T cell receptor beta chains below, sequenced in a study of blood T cell repertoires in COVID-19. Sequenced by immunoSEQ multiplex PCR; TCRdb stores in-frame clones only, minus some. The sample consists of 90,000 to 130,000 clones, 70% to 90% of them appearing once. Material: peripheral blood. The origin of the receptors is a human donor in a cohort sampled during active COVID-19.

The rearrangement links TRBV29-1 to TRBJ1-4, with D maybe TRBD1 (5 bases). CDR1 is SQVTM, CDR2 ANQGSEA, per germline. V was shortened by 4 bases and J by 12 bases, with 15 bases between the two germline ends. The CDR3 has 12 amino acids. The CDR3 DNA sequence: TGCAGCGTTGTGGGCCAGGGCCGGGAACTGTTTTTT. Its protein is CSVVGQGRELFF. The whole variable domain, filled in from reference TRBV29-1 and TRBJ1-4, reads SAVISQKPSRDICQRGTSLTIQCQVDSQVTMMFWYRQQPGQSLTLIATANQGSEATYESGFVIDKFPISRPNLTFSTLTVSNMSPEDSSIYLCSVVGQGRELFFGSGTQLSVL.

This chain uses TRBV7-9 with TRBJ1-4; TRBD1 aligns across 10 bases. The CDR3 spans 17 residues. V dropped 5 bases and J dropped 0; count of bases not matched to a gene: 6. The germline V gene encodes CDR1 SEHNR and CDR2 FQNEAQ (reference sequence). CDR3 coding DNA: TGTGCCAGCAGCAAGACAGGGGGCGGGGCAACTAATGAAAAACTGTTTTTT. Residues: CASSKTGGGATNEKLFF.

The chain links TRBV7-2 to TRBJ2-2, with D unresolved. Looked up from germline, CDR1 is SGHTA and CDR2 is FQGNSA. This CDR3 has 14 residues. V was trimmed by 5 bases and J by 2 bases, leaving 9 bases between them. CDR3 region: CASSLTANTGELFF. CDR3 DNA: TGTGCCAGCAGCCTAACCGCAAACACCGGGGAGCTGTTTTTT.

This clone was seen just once. The chain has TRBV10-3 and TRBJ2-1; TRBD2 matches 10 bases. The CDR3 runs 15 residues. Germline CDR1 and CDR2: ENHRY and SYGVKD. J was trimmed by 4 bases and V by 10 bases; bases with no gene match: 10. The CDR3 loop is CATKSSTSGYNEQFF. CDR3 sequence (DNA): TGTGCCACCAAAAGTTCGACTAGCGGGTACAATGAGCAGTTCTTC.

The rearrangement joins TRBV2 to TRBJ2-3; D is ambiguous. The germline CDR1 and CDR2 sequences are SNHLY and FYNNEI. Trimming cost V 3 bases and J 4 bases, with 17 bases left between them. The CDR3 runs 16 residues. The CDR3 is CASSETPDPRADTQYF. As DNA, the CDR3 is TGTGCCAGCAGTGAGACCCCAGATCCCCGGGCAGATACGCAGTATTTT.

The rearrangement joins TRBV19 to TRBJ2-4, with a tentative D call TRBD1 (7 bases). Looked up from germline, CDR1 is LNHDA and CDR2 is SQIVND (reference sequence). There are 15 residues in the CDR3. Between the trimmed V and J ends, which lost 6 bases and 9 bases, there was a span of 21 bases. Here the CDR3 reads CASRDQGGPRGIQYF. CDR3 nucleotides: TGTGCCAGTAGAGATCAGGGGGGACCAAGGGGCATTCAGTACTTC.

This rearrangement joins TRBV28 to TRBJ2-3, with D perhaps TRBD2 (6 bases). The V gene lost 5 bases and the J gene lost 2 bases, with 17 bases spanning the gap. The CDR3 spans 16 residues. Germline V gives CDR1 MDHEN, CDR2 SYDVKM. The chain's CDR3 is CASSPFGSGDTDTQYF. The CDR3 DNA sequence: TGTGCCAGCAGTCCGTTCGGGTCGGGAGACACAGATACGCAGTATTTT.

The J gene is TRBJ2-7, the V gene TRBV7-8, with TRBD2 as a possible D gene (6 bases). The V gene lost 5 bases and the J gene lost 2 bases, with 10 bases spanning the gap. Germline CDR1 SGHVS, CDR2 FQNEAQ. This CDR3 is 13 amino acids long. The CDR3 sequence is CASSRDFPYEQYF. CDR3 sequence (DNA): TGTGCCAGCAGCCGGGACTTCCCCTACGAGCAGTACTTC.